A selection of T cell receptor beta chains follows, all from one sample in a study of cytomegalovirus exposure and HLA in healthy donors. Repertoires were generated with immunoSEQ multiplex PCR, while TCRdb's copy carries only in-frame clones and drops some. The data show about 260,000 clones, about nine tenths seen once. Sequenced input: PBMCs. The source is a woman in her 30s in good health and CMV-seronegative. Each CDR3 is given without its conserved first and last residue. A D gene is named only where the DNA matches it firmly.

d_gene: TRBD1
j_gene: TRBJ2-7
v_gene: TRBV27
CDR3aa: ASSLYSTGGIAYEQY

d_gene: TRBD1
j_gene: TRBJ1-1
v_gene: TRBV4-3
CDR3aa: ASSQGDRENTEAF

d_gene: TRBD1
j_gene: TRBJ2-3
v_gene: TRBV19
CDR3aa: ASSPGTGNWDTQY

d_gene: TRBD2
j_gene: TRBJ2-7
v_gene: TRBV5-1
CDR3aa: ASSGSGGSYEQY

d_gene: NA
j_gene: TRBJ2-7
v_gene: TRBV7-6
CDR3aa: ASSQGFTYEQY

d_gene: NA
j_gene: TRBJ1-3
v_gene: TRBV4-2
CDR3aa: ASSQTQGASSGNTIY

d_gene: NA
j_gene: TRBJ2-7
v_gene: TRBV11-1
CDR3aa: ASSPQDWGEQY

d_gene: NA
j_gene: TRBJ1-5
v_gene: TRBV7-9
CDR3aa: ASSLDDRGRIGQPQH

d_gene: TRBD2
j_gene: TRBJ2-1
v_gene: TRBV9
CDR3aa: ASSHPRLAGGGNEQF

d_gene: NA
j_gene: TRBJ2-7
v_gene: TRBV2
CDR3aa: ASGSGLSYEQY

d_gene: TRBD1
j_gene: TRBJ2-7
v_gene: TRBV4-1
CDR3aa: ASSYRDREYEQY

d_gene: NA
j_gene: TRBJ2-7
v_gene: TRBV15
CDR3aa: ATSTPGTFPSSYEQY

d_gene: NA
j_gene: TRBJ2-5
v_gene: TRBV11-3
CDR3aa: ASSLGGVDKETQY

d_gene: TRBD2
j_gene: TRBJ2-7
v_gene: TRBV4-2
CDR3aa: ASSQEPAGGPYEQY

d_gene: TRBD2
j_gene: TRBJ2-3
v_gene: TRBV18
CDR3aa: ASSPTASGDTQY

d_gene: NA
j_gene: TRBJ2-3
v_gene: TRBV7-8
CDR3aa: ASSLAISTDTQY

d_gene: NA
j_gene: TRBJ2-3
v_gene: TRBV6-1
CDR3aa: ASPLGVTTDTQY

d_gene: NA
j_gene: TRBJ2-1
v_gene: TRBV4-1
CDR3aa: ASSQGSLINEQF

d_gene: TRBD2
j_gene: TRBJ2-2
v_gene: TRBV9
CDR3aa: ACWEREQVGELF

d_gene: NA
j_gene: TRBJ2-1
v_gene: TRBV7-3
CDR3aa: ASSLIHPADEQF

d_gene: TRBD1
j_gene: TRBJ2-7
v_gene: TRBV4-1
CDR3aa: ASSHGQDLPYEQY

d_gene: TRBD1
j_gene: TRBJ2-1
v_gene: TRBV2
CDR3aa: ASSASPGTGFFNEQF

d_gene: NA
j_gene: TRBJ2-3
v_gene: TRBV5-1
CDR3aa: ASSLLQGLGTDTQY

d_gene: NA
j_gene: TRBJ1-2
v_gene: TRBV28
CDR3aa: ASKIGSNYGYT

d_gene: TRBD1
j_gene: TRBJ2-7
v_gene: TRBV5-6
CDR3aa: ASSLEGAPEYEQY

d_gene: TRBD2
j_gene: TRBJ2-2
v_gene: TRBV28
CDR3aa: ASIHRTSGSFAGELF

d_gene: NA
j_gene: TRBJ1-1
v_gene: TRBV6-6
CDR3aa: ASARVTQGNTEAF

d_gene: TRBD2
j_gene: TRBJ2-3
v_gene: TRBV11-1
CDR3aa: ASSLGLADGTDTQY

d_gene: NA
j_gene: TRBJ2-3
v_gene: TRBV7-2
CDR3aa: ASPGFASPADTQY

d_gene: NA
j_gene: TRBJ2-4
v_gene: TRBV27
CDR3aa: ASSTGGLAKNIQY

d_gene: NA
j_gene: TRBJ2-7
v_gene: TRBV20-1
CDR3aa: SASGRYEQY

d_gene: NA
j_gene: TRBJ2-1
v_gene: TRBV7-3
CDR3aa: ASSPTLNNEQF

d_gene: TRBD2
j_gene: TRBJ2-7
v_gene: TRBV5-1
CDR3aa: ASSLVLAGGNEQY

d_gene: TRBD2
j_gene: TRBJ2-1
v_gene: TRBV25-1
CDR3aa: ASSDFAGGSHEQF

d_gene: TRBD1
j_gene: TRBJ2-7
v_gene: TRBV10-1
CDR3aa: ASRLTGKGEQY

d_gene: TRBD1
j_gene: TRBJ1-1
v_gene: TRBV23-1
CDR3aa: ASRHRGVYTEAF

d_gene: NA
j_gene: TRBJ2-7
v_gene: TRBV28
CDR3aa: AVRGQNYEQY

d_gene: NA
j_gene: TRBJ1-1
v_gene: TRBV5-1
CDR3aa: ASRPQGNTEAF

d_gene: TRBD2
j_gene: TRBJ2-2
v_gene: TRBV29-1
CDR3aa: SVEVLAGANTGELF

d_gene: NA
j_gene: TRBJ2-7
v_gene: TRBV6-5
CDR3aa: ASKTPLGSGDKQY

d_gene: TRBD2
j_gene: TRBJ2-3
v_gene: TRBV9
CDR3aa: ASSDPLASGYTDTQY

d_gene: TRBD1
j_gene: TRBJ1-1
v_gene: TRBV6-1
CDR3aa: ASRTKAGGGTEAF

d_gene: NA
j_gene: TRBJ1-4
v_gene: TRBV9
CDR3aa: ASSVGGATNEKLF

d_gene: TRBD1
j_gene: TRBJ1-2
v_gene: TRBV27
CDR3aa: ASSRTGDRGYT

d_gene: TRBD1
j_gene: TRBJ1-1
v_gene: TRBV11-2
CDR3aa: ASSLGRRWTGANTEAF

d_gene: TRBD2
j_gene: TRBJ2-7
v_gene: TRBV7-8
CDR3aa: ASSFAGGDEQY

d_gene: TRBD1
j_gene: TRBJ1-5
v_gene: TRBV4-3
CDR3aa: ASSQDPTGGRGPQH

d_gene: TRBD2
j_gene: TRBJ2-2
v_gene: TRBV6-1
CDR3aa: ASRTSGRANGELF

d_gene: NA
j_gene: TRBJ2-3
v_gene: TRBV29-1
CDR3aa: SVPLGGTDTQY

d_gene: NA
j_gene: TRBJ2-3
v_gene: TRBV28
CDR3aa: ASSFLPNTDTQY

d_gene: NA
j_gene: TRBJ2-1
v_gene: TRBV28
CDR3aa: ASSSLSGTQF

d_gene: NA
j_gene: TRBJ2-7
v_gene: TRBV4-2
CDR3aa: ASSQGRDTSSGEQY

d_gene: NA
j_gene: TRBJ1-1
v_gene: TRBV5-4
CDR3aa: ASSPGGDTEAF

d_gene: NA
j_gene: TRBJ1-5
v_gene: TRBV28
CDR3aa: ASSFPTGGNQPQH

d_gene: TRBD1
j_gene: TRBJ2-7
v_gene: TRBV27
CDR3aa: ASSLGQTYEQY

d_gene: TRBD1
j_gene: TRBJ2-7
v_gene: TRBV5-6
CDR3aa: ASSDDRGGFYEQY